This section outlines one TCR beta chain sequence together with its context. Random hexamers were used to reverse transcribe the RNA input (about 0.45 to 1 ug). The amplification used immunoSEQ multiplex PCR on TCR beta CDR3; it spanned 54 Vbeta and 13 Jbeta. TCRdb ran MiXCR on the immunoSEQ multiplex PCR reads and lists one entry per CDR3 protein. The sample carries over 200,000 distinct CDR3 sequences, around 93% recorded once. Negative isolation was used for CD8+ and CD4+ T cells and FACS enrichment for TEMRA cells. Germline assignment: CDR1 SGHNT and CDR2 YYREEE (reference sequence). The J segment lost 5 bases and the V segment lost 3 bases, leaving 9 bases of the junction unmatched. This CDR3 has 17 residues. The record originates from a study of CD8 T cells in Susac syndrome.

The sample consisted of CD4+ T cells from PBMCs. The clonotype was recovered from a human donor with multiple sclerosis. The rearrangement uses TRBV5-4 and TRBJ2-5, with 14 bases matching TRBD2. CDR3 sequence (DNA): TGTGCCAGCAGCTCGATCGGGACTAGCGGGGGCGGGGAGACCCAGTACTTC. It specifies CASSSIGTSGGGETQYF.